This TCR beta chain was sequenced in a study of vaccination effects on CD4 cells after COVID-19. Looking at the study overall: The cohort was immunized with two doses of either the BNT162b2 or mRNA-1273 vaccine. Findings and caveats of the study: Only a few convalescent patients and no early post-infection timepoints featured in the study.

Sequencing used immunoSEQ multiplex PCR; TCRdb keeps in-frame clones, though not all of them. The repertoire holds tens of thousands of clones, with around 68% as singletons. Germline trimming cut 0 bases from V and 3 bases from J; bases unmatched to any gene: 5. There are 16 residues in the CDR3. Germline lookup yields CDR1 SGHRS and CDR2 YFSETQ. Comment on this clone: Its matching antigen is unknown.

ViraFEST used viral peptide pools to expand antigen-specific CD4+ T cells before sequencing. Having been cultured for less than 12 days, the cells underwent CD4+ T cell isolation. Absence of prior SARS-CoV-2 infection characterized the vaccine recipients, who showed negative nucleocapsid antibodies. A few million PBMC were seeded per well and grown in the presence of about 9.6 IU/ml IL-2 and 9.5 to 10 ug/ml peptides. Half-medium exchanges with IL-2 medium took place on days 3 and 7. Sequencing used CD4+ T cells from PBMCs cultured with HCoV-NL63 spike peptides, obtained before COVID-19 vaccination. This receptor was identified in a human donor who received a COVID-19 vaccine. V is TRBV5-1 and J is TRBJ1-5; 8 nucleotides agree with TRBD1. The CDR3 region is CASSLDGTGANQPQHF. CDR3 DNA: TGCGCCAGCAGCTTGGATGGGACAGGAGCCAATCAGCCCCAGCATTTT. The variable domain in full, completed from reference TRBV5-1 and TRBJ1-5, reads KAGVTQTPRYLIKTRGQQVTLSCSPISGHRSVSWYQQTPGQGLQFLFEYFSETQRNKGNFPGRFSGRQFSNSRSEMNVSTLELGDSALYLCASSLDGTGANQPQHFGDGTRLSIL.